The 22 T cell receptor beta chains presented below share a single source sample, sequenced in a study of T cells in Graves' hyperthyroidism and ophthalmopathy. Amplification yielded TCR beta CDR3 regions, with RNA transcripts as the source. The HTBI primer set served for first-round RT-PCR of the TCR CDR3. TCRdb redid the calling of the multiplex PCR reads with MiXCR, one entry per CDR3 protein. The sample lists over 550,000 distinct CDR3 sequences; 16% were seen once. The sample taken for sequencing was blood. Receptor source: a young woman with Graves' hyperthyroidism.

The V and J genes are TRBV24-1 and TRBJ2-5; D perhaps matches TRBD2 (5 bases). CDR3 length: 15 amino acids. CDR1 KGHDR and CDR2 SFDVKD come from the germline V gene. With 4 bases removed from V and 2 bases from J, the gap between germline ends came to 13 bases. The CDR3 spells CATSDHRDLQETQYF. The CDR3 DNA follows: TGTGCCACCAGTGACCACCGGGATCTACAAGAGACCCAGTACTTC.

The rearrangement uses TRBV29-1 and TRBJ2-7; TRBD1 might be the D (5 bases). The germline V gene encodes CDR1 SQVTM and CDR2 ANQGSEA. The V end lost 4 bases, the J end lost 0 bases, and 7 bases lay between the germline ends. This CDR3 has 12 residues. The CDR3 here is CSVADNSYEQYF. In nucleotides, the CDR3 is TGCAGCGTTGCGGACAACTCCTACGAGCAGTACTTC.

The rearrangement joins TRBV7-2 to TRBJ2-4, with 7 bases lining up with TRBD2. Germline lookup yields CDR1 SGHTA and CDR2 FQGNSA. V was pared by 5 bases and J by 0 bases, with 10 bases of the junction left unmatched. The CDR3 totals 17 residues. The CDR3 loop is CASSPWGGRRAKNIQYF. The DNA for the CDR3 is TGTGCCAGCAGCCCCTGGGGAGGGAGGAGAGCCAAAAACATTCAGTACTTC.

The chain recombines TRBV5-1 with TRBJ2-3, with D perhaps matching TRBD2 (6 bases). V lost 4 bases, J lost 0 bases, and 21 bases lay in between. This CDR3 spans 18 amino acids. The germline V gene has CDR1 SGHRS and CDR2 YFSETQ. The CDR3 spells CASSLPPGGSSSTDTQYF. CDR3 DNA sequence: TGCGCCAGCAGCCTCCCACCTGGGGGGAGTTCTAGCACAGATACGCAGTATTTT.

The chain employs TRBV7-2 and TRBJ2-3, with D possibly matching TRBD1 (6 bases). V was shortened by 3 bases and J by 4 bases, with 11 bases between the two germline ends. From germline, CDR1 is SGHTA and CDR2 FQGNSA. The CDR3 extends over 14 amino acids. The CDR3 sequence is CASSFYRVSDTQYF. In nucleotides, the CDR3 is TGTGCCAGCAGCTTCTACAGGGTGTCAGATACGCAGTATTTT.

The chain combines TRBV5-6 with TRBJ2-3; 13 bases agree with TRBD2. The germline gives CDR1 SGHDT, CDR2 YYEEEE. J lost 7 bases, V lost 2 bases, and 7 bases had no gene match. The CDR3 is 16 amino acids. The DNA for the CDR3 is TGTGCCAGCAGCTTCGCGACTAGCGGGAGGTGGTATACGCAGTATTTT. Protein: CASSFATSGRWYTQYF.

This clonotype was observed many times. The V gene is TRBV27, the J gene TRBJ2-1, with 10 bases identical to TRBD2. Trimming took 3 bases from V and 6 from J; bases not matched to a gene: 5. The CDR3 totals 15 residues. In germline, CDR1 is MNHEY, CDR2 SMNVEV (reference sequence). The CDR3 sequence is CASSFGTSEINEQFF. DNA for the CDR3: TGTGCCAGCAGTTTCGGGACTAGCGAGATCAATGAGCAGTTCTTC.

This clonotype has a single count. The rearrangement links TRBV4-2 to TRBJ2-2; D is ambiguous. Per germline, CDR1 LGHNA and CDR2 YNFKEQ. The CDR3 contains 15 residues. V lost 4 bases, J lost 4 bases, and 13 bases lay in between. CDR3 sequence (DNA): TGTGCCAGCAGCCGCGTTAAGGAGATCACCGGGGAGCTGTTTTTT. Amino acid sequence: CASSRVKEITGELFF.

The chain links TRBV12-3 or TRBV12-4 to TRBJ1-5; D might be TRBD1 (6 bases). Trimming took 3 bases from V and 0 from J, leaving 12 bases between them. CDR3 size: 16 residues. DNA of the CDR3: TGTGCCAGCAGTTTGGGGACACCTAATAGCAATCAGCCCCAGCATTTT. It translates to CASSLGTPNSNQPQHF.

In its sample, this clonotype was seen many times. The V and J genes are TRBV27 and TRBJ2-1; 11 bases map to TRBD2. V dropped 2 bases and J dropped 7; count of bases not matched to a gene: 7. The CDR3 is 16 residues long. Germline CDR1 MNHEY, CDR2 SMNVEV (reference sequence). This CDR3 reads CASSLRLAGGSNEQFF. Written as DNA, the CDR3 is TGTGCCAGCAGTTTAAGGCTAGCGGGAGGTAGTAATGAGCAGTTCTTC.

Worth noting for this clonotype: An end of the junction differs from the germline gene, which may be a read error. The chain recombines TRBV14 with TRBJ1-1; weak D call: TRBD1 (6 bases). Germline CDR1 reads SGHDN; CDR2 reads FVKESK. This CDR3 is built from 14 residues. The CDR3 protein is CASSLGQMNAEAFF. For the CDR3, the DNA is TGTGCCAGCAGCCTAGGACAGATGAACGCTGAAGCTTTCTTT.

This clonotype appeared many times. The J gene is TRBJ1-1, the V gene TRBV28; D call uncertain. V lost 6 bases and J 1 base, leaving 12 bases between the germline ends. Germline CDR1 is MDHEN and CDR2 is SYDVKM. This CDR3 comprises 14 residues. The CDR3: CASRDVFRNTEAFF. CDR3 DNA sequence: TGTGCCAGCAGGGACGTATTTCGGAACACTGAAGCTTTCTTT.

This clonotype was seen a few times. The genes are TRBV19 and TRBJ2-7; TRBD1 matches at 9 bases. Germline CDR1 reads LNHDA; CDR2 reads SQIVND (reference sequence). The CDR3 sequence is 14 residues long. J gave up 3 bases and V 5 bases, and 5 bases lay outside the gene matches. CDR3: CASSFTDRGYEQYF. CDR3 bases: TGTGCCAGTAGTTTCACGGACAGGGGCTACGAGCAGTACTTC. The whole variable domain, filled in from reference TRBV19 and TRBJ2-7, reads DGGITQSPKYLFRKEGQNVTLSCEQNLNHDAMYWYRQDPGQGLRLIYYSQIVNDFQKGDIAEGYSVSREKKESFPLTVTSAQKNPTAFYLCASSFTDRGYEQYFGPGTRLTVT.

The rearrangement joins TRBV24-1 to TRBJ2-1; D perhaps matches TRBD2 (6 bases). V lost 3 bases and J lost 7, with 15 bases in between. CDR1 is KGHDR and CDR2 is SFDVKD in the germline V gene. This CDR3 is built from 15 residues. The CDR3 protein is CATSDGGPRRNEQFF. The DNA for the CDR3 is TGTGCCACCAGTGATGGAGGGCCCCGGCGAAATGAGCAGTTCTTC.

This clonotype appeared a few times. CDR3 region: CASSHEGYSNQPQHF. The CDR3 DNA reads as TGTGCCAGCAGTCATGAGGGGTATAGCAATCAGCCCCAGCATTTT. This sequence joins TRBV27 and TRBJ1-5, with D possibly being TRBD1 (5 bases). This CDR3 is built from 15 residues. The V and J ends lost 5 bases and 0 bases respectively, with 11 bases between them. The germline gives CDR1 MNHEY, CDR2 SMNVEV (reference sequence).

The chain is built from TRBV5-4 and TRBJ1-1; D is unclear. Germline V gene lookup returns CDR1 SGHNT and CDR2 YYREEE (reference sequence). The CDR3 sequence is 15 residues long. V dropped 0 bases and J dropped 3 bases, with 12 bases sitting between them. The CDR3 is CASSLDGRRYTEAFF. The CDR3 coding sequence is TGTGCCAGCAGCTTGGACGGTAGACGGTACACTGAAGCTTTCTTT.

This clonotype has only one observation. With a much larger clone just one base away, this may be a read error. The CDR3 bases are TGCGCCAGCAGCTCGGTTCCCTCAGCGGCGGGAGACCACGAGCAGTACTTC. This encodes CASSSVPSAAGDHEQYF. The J gene is TRBJ2-7, the V gene TRBV5-1; 7 nucleotides match TRBD2. The CDR3 sequence is 17 residues long. After removal of 3 bases from V and 5 bases from J, the junction contained 17 bases not matched to a gene. Germline CDR1 SGHRS, CDR2 YFSETQ.

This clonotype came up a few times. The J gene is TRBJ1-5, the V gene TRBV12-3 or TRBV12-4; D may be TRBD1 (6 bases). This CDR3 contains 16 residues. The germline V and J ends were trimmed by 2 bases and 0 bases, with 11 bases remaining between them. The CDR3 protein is CASSLKTGYSNQPQHF. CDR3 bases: TGTGCCAGCAGTTTAAAGACAGGCTATAGCAATCAGCCCCAGCATTTT.

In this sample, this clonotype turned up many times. The CDR3 loop reads CASITGDMGEAFF. The CDR3 DNA reads TGTGCCAGCATAACAGGGGATATGGGTGAAGCTTTCTTT. The chain joins TRBV2 to TRBJ1-1; 7 bases line up with TRBD1. Germline lookup yields CDR1 SNHLY and CDR2 FYNNEI. This CDR3 spans 13 amino acids. V dropped 7 bases and J dropped 7; count of bases not matched to a gene: 9.

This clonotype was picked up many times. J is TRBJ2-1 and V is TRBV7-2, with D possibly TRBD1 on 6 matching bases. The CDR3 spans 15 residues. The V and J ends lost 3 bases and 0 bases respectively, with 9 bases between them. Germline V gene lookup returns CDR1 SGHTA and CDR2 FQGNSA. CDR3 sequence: CASSFIGGSYNEQFF. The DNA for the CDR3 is TGTGCCAGCAGCTTCATAGGGGGCTCCTACAATGAGCAGTTCTTC.

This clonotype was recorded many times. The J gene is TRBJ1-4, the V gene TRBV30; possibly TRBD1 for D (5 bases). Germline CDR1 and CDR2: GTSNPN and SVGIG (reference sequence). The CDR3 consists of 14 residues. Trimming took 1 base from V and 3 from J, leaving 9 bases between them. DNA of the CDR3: TGTGCCTGGAGTGGACCGGGGGCTAATGAAAAACTGTTTTTT. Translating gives CAWSGPGANEKLFF.

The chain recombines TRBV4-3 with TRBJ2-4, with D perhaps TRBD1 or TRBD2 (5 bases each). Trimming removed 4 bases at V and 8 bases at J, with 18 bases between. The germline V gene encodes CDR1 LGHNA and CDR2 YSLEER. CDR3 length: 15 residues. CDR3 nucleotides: TGCGCCAGCAGCCGTCTACAGGCCCCCGGGGACATTCAGTACTTC. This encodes CASSRLQAPGDIQYF.